The rows below give T cell receptor beta chains drawn from one sample of a study of T cells after yellow fever vaccination. TCRdb passed the 5' RACE reads through MiXCR, listing each CDR3 protein once. The sample yields some 130,000 distinct CDR3 sequences, 5% to 7.5% seen once. The sequences come from CD4+ T cells sorted from PBMCs, collected 10 days after the yellow fever booster vaccination. The receptors were gathered from a man aged 25 to 45 who received the YFV17D yellow fever vaccine. The CDR3 runs from the conserved cysteine through the conserved F or W. The order of the fields is CDR3 DNA, CDR3 protein, D gene, J gene, clone size, V gene. A D gene is named only where the DNA matches it firmly. Clone size is stated in some rows and not others, as once, few, many or a class when expanded.

TGCGCCAGCAGCTTGTTGTCGGAAGAGACCCAGTACTTC | CASSLLSEETQYF | - | TRBJ2-5 | many | TRBV5-1
TGTGCCAGCAGCGTAAACTGGGCGGGAGTTTTATCCAATGAGCAGTTCTTC | CASSVNWAGVLSNEQFF | TRBD2 | TRBJ2-1 | many | TRBV9
TGTGCCAGCAGGCGCCTAGCGGGAGGGGCAGATACGCAGTATTTT | CASRRLAGGADTQYF | TRBD2 | TRBJ2-3 | many | TRBV27
TGTGCCGGCGGACAGGGGGGTTCAGAGACCCAGTACTTC | CAGGQGGSETQYF | TRBD1 | TRBJ2-5 | many | TRBV5-6
TGCGCCAGCAGCCAAGATAACTATGGCTACACCTTC | CASSQDNYGYTF | - | TRBJ1-2 | many | TRBV4-3
TGTGCCCGTACGTCGAAAGACACTGAAGCTTTCTTT | CARTSKDTEAFF | - | TRBJ1-1 | - | TRBV19
TGCAGTGGGGAGGGCAGGGGATCAGTGGGCTACACCTTC | CSGEGRGSVGYTF | - | TRBJ1-2 | - | TRBV20-1
TGTGCCAGCAGTTTTGCTTTAAAAGAGCAGTTCTTC | CASSFALKEQFF | - | TRBJ2-1 | many | TRBV6-2/TRBV6-3
TGTGCCAGCAGTCAGCCCCCAGAGAACACCGGGGAGCTGTTTTTT | CASSQPPENTGELFF | - | TRBJ2-2 | many | TRBV6-1
TGCGCCAGCAGCTTGGCGTCAGGGAAGAACACTGAAGCTTTCTTT | CASSLASGKNTEAFF | - | TRBJ1-1 | - | TRBV5-1
TGTGCCAGCAGCCCCTGGACAGGGACATCGGGGACCCAGTACTTC | CASSPWTGTSGTQYF | TRBD1 | TRBJ2-5 | many | TRBV14
TGCGCCAGCAGCACCGGGACAGACTATGGCTACACCTTC | CASSTGTDYGYTF | TRBD1 | TRBJ1-2 | many | TRBV5-1
TGTGCCAGCAGTTTTCCGGGACAGGGCTCCTACGAGCAGTACTTC | CASSFPGQGSYEQYF | TRBD1 | TRBJ2-7 | - | TRBV12-3/TRBV12-4
TGTGCCAGCAGATCCACAGGGGGCAGCGAGACCCAGTACTTC | CASRSTGGSETQYF | TRBD1 | TRBJ2-5 | many | TRBV7-2
TGTGCCAGCAGCCTTTCTCCCCCCCACAATTACAGCTCTGGGGCCAACGTCCTGACTTTC | CASSLSPPHNYSSGANVLTF | - | TRBJ2-6 | many | TRBV7-6
TGCAGCGTTGCCGCGGCTAGCGGGACCAATGAGCAGTTCTTC | CSVAAASGTNEQFF | TRBD2 | TRBJ2-1 | many | TRBV29-1
TGTGCCAGCAGCTTACAAGCGGGAGCGGCAGAGACCCAGTACTTC | CASSLQAGAAETQYF | TRBD2 | TRBJ2-5 | many | TRBV7-2
TGTGCCAGCAGCCAAGACTGGTACGAGCAGTACTTC | CASSQDWYEQYF | - | TRBJ2-7 | many | TRBV7-9
TGCAGCGTAGACTATGGGACAGACGAGCAGTACTTC | CSVDYGTDEQYF | TRBD1 | TRBJ2-7 | many | TRBV29-1
TGTGCCAGCAGCTGGGGGGGGGCGTCAGATACGCAGTATTTT | CASSWGGASDTQYF | - | TRBJ2-3 | many | TRBV7-2
TGTGCCAGCAGCTCCCCGGGGTATTTGGGGAATACGCAGTATTTT | CASSSPGYLGNTQYF | - | TRBJ2-3 | many | TRBV7-6
TGTGCCAGCAGCCGGCTAGCGGGAGCCGGCAATGAGCAGTTCTTC | CASSRLAGAGNEQFF | TRBD2 | TRBJ2-1 | many | TRBV7-2